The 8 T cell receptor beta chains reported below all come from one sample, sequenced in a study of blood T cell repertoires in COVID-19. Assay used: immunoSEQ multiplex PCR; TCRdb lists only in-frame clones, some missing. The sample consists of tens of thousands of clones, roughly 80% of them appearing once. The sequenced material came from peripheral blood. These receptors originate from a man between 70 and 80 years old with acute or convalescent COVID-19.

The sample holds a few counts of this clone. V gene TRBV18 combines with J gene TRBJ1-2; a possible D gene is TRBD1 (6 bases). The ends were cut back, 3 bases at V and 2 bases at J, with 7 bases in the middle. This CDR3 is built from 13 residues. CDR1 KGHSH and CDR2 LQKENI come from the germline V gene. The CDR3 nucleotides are TGTGCCAGCTCACCTGACAGGAACTATGGCTACACCTTC. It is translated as CASSPDRNYGYTF.

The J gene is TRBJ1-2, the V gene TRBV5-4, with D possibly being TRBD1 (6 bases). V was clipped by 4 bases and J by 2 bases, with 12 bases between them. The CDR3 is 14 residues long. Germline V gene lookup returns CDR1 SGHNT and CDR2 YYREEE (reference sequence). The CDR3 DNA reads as TGTGCCAGCAGCGCCGATCAGGGGAACTATGGCTACACCTTC. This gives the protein CASSADQGNYGYTF.

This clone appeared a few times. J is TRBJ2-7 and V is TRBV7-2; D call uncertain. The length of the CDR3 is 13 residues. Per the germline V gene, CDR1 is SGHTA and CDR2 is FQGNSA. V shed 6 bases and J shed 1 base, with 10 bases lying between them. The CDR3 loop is CASRLPGSYEQYF. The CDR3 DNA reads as TGTGCCAGCAGATTGCCCGGGTCCTACGAGCAGTACTTC.

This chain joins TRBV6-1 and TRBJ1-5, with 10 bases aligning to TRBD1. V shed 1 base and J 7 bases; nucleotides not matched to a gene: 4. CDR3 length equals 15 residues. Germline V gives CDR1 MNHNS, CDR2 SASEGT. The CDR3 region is CASSEGDRGEQPQHF. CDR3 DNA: TGTGCCAGCAGTGAAGGGGACAGGGGAGAGCAGCCCCAGCATTTT.

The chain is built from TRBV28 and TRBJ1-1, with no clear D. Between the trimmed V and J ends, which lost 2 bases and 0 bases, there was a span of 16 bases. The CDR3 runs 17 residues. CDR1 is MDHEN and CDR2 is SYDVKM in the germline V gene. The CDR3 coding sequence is TGTGCCAGCAGTTTAAAAAAGTCAAGGCGGATGAACACTGAAGCTTTCTTT. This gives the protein CASSLKKSRRMNTEAFF.

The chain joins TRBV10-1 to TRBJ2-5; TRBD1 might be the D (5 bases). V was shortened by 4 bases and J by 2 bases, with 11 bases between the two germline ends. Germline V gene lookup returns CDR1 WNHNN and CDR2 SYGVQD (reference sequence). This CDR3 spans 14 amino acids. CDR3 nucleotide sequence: TGCGCCAGCAGTGCCTCAGGGCTTCAAGAGACCCAGTACTTC. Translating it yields CASSASGLQETQYF.

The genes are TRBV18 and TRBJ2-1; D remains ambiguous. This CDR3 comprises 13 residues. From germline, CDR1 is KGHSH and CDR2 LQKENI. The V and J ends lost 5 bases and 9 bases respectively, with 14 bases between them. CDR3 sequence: CASSSVNRGEQFF. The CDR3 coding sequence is TGTGCCAGCTCATCAGTGAACCGAGGTGAGCAGTTCTTC.

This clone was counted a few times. CDR3 sequence (DNA): TGTGCCAGCAGTTTAATCGGGACAGGAAAAGCTTTCTTT. It translates to CASSLIGTGKAFF. The chain links TRBV28 to TRBJ1-1; 8 positions agree with TRBD1. J was trimmed by 9 bases and V by 2 bases; bases with no gene match: 5. The CDR3 consists of 13 residues. Germline CDR1 and CDR2: MDHEN and SYDVKM. The variable domain in full, completed from reference TRBV28 and TRBJ1-1, reads DVKVTQSSRYLVKRTGEKVFLECVQDMDHENMFWYRQDPGLGLRLIYFSYDVKMKEKGDIPEGYSVSREKKERFSLILESASTNQTSMYLCASSLIGTGKAFFGQGTRLTVV.